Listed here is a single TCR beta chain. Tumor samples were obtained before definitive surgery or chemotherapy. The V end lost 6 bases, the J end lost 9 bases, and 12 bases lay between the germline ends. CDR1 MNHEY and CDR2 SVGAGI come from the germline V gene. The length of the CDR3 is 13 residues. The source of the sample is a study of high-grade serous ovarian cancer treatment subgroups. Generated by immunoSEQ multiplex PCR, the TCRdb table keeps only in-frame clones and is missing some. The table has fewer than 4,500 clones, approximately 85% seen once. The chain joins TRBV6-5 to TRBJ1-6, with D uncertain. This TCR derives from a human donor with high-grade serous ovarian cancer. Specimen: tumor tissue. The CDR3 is CASSLGPGSPLHF. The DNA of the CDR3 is TGTGCCAGCAGCCTCGGTCCGGGTTCACCCCTCCACTTT.